This T cell receptor beta chain originates from a study of blood T cell repertoires in COVID-19. As for the study in general: COVID-19 samples collected from the United States, Italy and Spain covered acute and convalescent phases.

The authors' processing: Reference gene primers were amplified, and this amplification served to estimate nucleated cell counts. Using immunoSEQ multiplex PCR, the repertoire was profiled, and TCRdb retains in-frame clones only, with some absent. For V, J and clone size, that table is used; D and trimming come from the DNA. The repertoire has 40,000 to 60,000 clones, roughly 84% of them found once; the top ten carry 1.6%. The CDR3 is 12 amino acids. V lost 2 bases, J lost 9 bases, and 8 bases lay in between. The V gene's germline CDR1 is MNHEY and CDR2 SVGEGT. This clonotype was sampled from a man in his forties or fifties with acute or convalescent COVID-19. Input material: peripheral blood. This chain connects TRBV6-2 or TRBV6-3 to TRBJ2-1; D possibly corresponds to TRBD1 (6 bases). CDR3 DNA: TGTGCCAGCAGTTACCGAGGGGGTGAGCAGTTCTTC. This translates into CASSYRGGEQFF.